Given below is one T cell receptor (beta chain) in context. This sample was taken from a study of blood T cell dynamics during melanoma immunotherapy. Documented time point: pre-treatment baseline. Using immunoSEQ multiplex PCR, the repertoire was profiled, and TCRdb retains in-frame clones only, with some absent. The sample yields 10,000 to 15,000 clones, approximately 84% seen once. The material was blood, obtained from a patient treated with checkpoint blockade. The clonotype comes from a human donor with melanoma.

CDR3 amino acids: CASSPILGMVSNQPQHF. DNA of the CDR3: TGTGCCAGCAGTCCTATATTAGGGATGGTAAGCAATCAGCCCCAGCATTTT. This sequence joins TRBV27 and TRBJ1-5, with unresolved D. V was trimmed by 5 bases and J by 1 base, leaving 18 bases between them. The CDR3 sequence is 17 residues long. Germline loops: CDR1 MNHEY, CDR2 SMNVEV (reference sequence).